The entry below gives a single TCR beta chain sequence along with its context. Its cognate antigen is unknown. This likely reflects a read error, since a far larger clone is one base away. This sample is drawn from a study of read filtering for tumor transcriptome and immune sequencing. For the study at large: The cohort had more than 16 men and 14 women aged roughly 40 to 80, mean roughly 65 years. By R-ISS, stages I, II and III held about 8, 15 and 7 patients. The study's findings and limits: About 80% of IR-seq clonotypes had one read, totaling around 3.3% of reads; RNA-seq: 74.6% and 44.6%.

Germline CDR1 and CDR2: DFQATT and SNEGSKA (reference sequence). V lost 6 bases to trimming and J lost 10 bases, with 22 bases between them. There are 14 residues in the CDR3. Molecular barcoded adaptors covering alpha/delta and beta/gamma chains were used on 400 to 450 ng RNA. TCRdb reprocessed the reads with MiXCR, giving one entry per CDR3 protein. The sample has 42,000 or so distinct CDR3 sequences, roughly 12% seen once; the top ten hold roughly 30%. The V call is TRBV20-1, the J call TRBJ2-1; perhaps TRBD2 as D (6 bases). This sequence was found in a donor aged 40 or over with multiple myeloma. The sample comprised a population of CD138-negative cells sorted from bone marrow. CDR3 bases: TGCAGTGCCGGTAGCGGAAGCATCTCCTACGAGCAGTTCTTC. This gives the protein CSAGSGSISYEQFF.